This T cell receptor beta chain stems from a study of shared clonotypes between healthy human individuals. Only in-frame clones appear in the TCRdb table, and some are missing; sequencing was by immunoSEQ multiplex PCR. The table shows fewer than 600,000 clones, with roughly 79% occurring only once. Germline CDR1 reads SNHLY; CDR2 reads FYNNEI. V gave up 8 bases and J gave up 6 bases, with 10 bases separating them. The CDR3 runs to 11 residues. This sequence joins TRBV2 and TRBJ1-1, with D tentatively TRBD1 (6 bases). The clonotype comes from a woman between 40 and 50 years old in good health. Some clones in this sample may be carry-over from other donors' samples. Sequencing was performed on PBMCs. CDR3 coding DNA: TGTGCCAGCGCATACAGGGCTGAAGCTTTCTTT. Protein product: CASAYRAEAFF.